This TCR beta chain stems from a study of cytomegalovirus exposure and HLA in healthy donors. This CDR3 is built from 15 residues. The germline CDR1 and CDR2 sequences are LGHNA and YNFKEQ. V shed 4 bases, J shed 6 bases, and the junction held 8 bases outside the gene matches. This clone was counted between two and nine times. A multiplex PCR was run with 60 Vbeta primers and 13 Jbeta primers. The table came from immunoSEQ multiplex PCR; TCRdb's copy has only in-frame clones and leaves some out. In the table there are 150,000 to 200,000 clones, about 65% of which are singletons. The chain carries TRBV4-2 and TRBJ2-7; the match to TRBD2 covers 11 bases. This TCR was recovered from a man aged 40-49 years in good health and CMV-seropositive. Sequences were obtained from PBMCs. The CDR3 DNA follows: TGTGCCAGCAGCCGCGGGACTAGCGGTGCCCCCGAGCAGTACTTC. It specifies CASSRGTSGAPEQYF.